This record covers a single T cell receptor beta chain. This specimen comes from a study of glioma-infiltrating T cells after dendritic cell vaccination. The CDR3 runs 13 residues. The germline CDR1 and CDR2 sequences are MNHEY and SMNVEV (reference sequence). Trimming stripped 5 bases from V and 5 bases from J, with 9 bases between. Assay used: immunoSEQ multiplex PCR; TCRdb lists only in-frame clones, some missing. Here the sample spans more than 95,000 clones, almost 90% being singletons. Time point noted: after dendritic cell vaccination, including at tumor progression/relapse. This receptor was taken from a human donor with glioblastoma. The sample was blood, taken after dendritic cell vaccination. The chain couples TRBV27 to TRBJ1-4; a weak D match, TRBD1 (5 bases). The CDR3 is CASSKPGNEKLFF. For the CDR3, the DNA is TGTGCCAGCAGTAAGCCAGGGAATGAAAAACTGTTTTTT.